Listed here are 13 T cell receptor beta chains from one sample, sequenced in a study of T-cell memory formation after mild COVID-19. A single record per CDR3 protein comes from TCRdb applying MiXCR to the 5' RACE reads. Of hundreds of thousands of distinct CDR3 sequences in the sample, around 20% were seen once. Sequencing was performed on PBMCs or a T cell subset sorted from them (not recorded which). The receptor set was obtained from an adult woman who had mild COVID-19 (a few samples of this study predate the infection). Cell type and time point are not known.

The chain combines TRBV6-5 with TRBJ2-7, with D maybe TRBD2 (6 bases). In germline, CDR1 is MNHEY, CDR2 SVGAGI. Trimming took off 5 bases at V and 4 bases at J, with 21 bases between the two ends. This CDR3 spans 16 amino acids. This chain's CDR3 is CASSTASGGARYEQYF. The DNA of the CDR3 is TGTGCCAGCAGTACAGCGTCAGGCGGGGCCAGGTACGAGCAGTACTTC.

The chain is built from TRBV7-6 and TRBJ2-7; D is perhaps TRBD2 (6 bases). Germline values: CDR1 SGHVS, CDR2 FNYEAQ. With 3 bases removed from V and 7 bases from J, the gap between germline ends came to 16 bases. The CDR3 length is 14 residues. The DNA for the CDR3 is TGTGCCAGCAGCTTCTCCGGGGACTTACGTGAGCAGTACTTC. It specifies CASSFSGDLREQYF.

This rearrangement joins TRBV9 to TRBJ2-1; 9 nucleotides line up with TRBD2. CDR1 and CDR2 (germline): SGDLS, YYNGEE. V trimming: 0 bases; J trimming: 7 bases; junction bases outside the gene matches: 5. This CDR3 has 15 residues. CDR3 nucleotide sequence: TGTGCCAGCAGCGTAGCTAGCGGGGCGGGGAATGAGCAGTTCTTC. This translates into CASSVASGAGNEQFF.

This clonotype came up a few times. The J gene is TRBJ1-2, the V gene TRBV24-1; 7 bases match TRBD1. Per germline, CDR1 KGHDR and CDR2 SFDVKD. After removal of 7 bases from V and 4 bases from J, the junction contained 8 bases not matched to a gene. This CDR3 contains 14 residues. The chain's CDR3 is CATSAGTAPYGYTF. DNA of the CDR3: TGTGCCACCAGCGCCGGGACAGCCCCCTATGGCTACACCTTC.

V and J are TRBV29-1 and TRBJ1-2; 8 nucleotides line up with TRBD1. CDR1 SQVTM and CDR2 ANQGSEA come from the germline V gene. This CDR3 contains 13 residues. V trimming: 0 bases; J trimming: 6 bases; junction bases outside the gene matches: 3. The CDR3 loop is CSVEDRGQDGYTF. In nucleotides, the CDR3 is TGCAGCGTTGAAGACAGGGGGCAGGATGGCTACACCTTC. The full variable domain, in which reference TRBV29-1 and TRBJ1-2 provide the parts outside the CDR3, is SAVISQKPSRDICQRGTSLTIQCQVDSQVTMMFWYRQQPGQSLTLIATANQGSEATYESGFVIDKFPISRPNLTFSTLTVSNMSPEDSSIYLCSVEDRGQDGYTFGSGTRLTVV.

This clonotype was seen a few times. CDR3: CASSQAGIGMAEAFF. The CDR3 DNA reads TGCGCCAGCAGCCAAGCGGGCATTGGAATGGCTGAAGCTTTCTTT. The V gene is TRBV4-1, the J gene TRBJ1-1, with D hard to call. The CDR3 totals 15 residues. V was clipped by 1 base and J by 6 bases, with 15 bases between them. Germline assignment: CDR1 MGHRA and CDR2 YSYEKL.

This clonotype was detected only once. The V gene is TRBV7-2, the J gene TRBJ2-7; tentatively, D is TRBD1 (5 bases). CDR1 and CDR2 from the germline V gene are SGHTA and FQGNSA. V was trimmed by 5 bases and J by 1 base, leaving 12 bases between them. The CDR3 is 14 amino acids. The CDR3 here is CASSPQDPSYEQYF. In nucleotides, the CDR3 is TGTGCCAGCAGCCCACAGGACCCGTCCTACGAGCAGTACTTC.

Many counts were recorded for this clonotype. The CDR3 coding sequence is TGTGCCAGCAGCTTAGACAGGGGAGACTATGGCTACACCTTC. It translates to CASSLDRGDYGYTF. The V and J genes are TRBV7-9 and TRBJ1-2, with 7 bases matching TRBD1. CDR1 is SEHNR, CDR2 FQNEAQ, per germline (reference sequence). The CDR3 is 14 residues long. The V segment lost 1 base and the J segment 3 bases; nucleotides outside the gene matches: 2.

Only a few counts were recorded for this clonotype. The chain combines TRBV7-6 with TRBJ2-1; tentative D call: TRBD2 (6 bases). V dropped 7 bases and J dropped 6 bases, with 13 bases sitting between them. This CDR3 comprises 13 residues. Per the germline V gene, CDR1 is SGHVS and CDR2 is FNYEAQ. CDR3: CASINRGSNEQFF. The CDR3 DNA sequence: TGTGCCAGCATTAATCGGGGGAGCAATGAGCAGTTCTTC.

This clonotype was counted many times. V usage is TRBV5-1 and J usage is TRBJ2-1, with D perhaps given as TRBD1 or TRBD2 (5 bases each). CDR1 is SGHRS and CDR2 is YFSETQ in the germline V gene. The ends were cut back, 0 bases at V and 8 bases at J, with 12 bases in the middle. The length of the CDR3 is 14 residues. In DNA form, the CDR3 reads TGCGCCAGCAGCTTGGGGGACCAAGCCCATGAGCAGTTCTTC. It is translated as CASSLGDQAHEQFF.

This rearrangement joins TRBV12-3 or TRBV12-4 to TRBJ2-5; TRBD2 matches 8 bases. After removal of 4 bases from V and 4 bases from J, the junction contained 14 bases not matched to a gene. This CDR3 is built from 17 residues. The CDR3 here is CASSSDGLGTRGETQYF. In DNA, the CDR3 is TGTGCCAGCAGTTCGGATGGGCTGGGGACTAGGGGAGAGACCCAGTACTTC.

The chain uses TRBV7-9 and TRBJ1-2; D call uncertain. Germline-derived CDR1 and CDR2 are SEHNR and FQNEAQ (reference sequence). The CDR3 runs to 15 residues. Trimming pared 1 base from V and 4 bases from J, leaving 13 bases between. In DNA, the CDR3 is TGTGCCAGCAGCTTAGATGGGAGTTGGATCTATGGCTACACCTTC. Protein product: CASSLDGSWIYGYTF.

This clonotype has more than one count but fewer than ten. The chain uses TRBV19 and TRBJ2-2; 13 bases align to TRBD2. Germline V gene sequence: CDR1 LNHDA, CDR2 SQIVND (reference sequence). There are 16 residues in the CDR3. Trimming at V came to 2 bases and at J to 7 bases, leaving 4 bases not matched to a gene. The CDR3 loop is CASSITSGRAIGELFF. CDR3 DNA sequence: TGTGCCAGTAGTATAACTAGCGGGAGGGCCATCGGGGAGCTGTTTTTT.